This is a list of T cell receptor beta chains from one sample in a study of T cell clonotyping in hematopoietic cell transplantation. TCRdb's copy holds only in-frame clones and misses some; the assay was immunoSEQ multiplex PCR. The sample comprises some 49,000 clones, 80% to 90% of which are singletons, and about 6% rests with the top ten. This sample comprised peripheral blood mononuclear cells, obtained before stem cell transplant. The receptors stem from a man in his 60s with biphenotypic leukemia. Some clones in this sample may be carry-over from other donors' samples. Each CDR3 is given with its conserved first and last residue. The order of the fields is J gene, clone size, D gene, V gene, CDR3 protein, CDR3 DNA. D genes are given only for firm matches. The size entry is marked missing in some rows and otherwise reads once, few, many or a size class.

TRBJ1-2	NA	NA	TRBV5-6	CASSVTEGYGYTF	TGTGCCAGCAGCGTGACAGAGGGCTATGGCTACACCTTC
TRBJ2-7	few	TRBD2	TRBV6-1	CASPSTSGAYEQYF	TGTGCCAGTCCTTCGACTAGCGGAGCCTACGAGCAGTACTTC
TRBJ1-1	NA	TRBD1	TRBV6-5	CASGRDPRTGKLFF	TGTGCCAGCGGACGGGACCCCCGGACAGGGAAGCTTTTCTTT
TRBJ2-7	once	NA	TRBV4-2	CASSPPPILEQYF	TGTGCCAGCAGCCCCCCCCCAATACTCGAGCAGTACTTC
TRBJ1-2	few	NA	TRBV6-5	CASSTGLGGFYGYTF	TGTGCCAGCAGTACGGGACTCGGGGGATTCTATGGCTACACCTTC
TRBJ1-2	NA	TRBD1	TRBV20-1	CSVWTGEGYTF	TGCAGTGTTTGGACAGGGGAGGGCTACACCTTC
TRBJ2-7	once	NA	TRBV2	CASSAGRTSYEQYF	TGTGCCAGCAGTGCTGGGCGGACCTCCTACGAGCAGTACTTC
TRBJ1-1	NA	NA	TRBV28	CASTFDRNTEAFF	TGTGCCAGCACCTTCGACAGAAACACTGAAGCTTTCTTT
TRBJ1-5	NA	NA	TRBV21-1	CASRSSGTRNQPQHF	TGTGCCAGCAGAAGCTCCGGGACCCGCAATCAGCCCCAGCATTTT
TRBJ2-3	NA	NA	TRBV28	CASSLLGPSTDTQYF	TGTGCCAGCAGTTTATTAGGCCCTAGCACAGATACGCAGTATTTT
TRBJ1-2	NA	NA	TRBV2	CASSELQAYGYTF	TGTGCCAGCAGTGAACTACAGGCCTATGGCTACACCTTC
TRBJ1-2	NA	NA	TRBV5-6	CASSLWAGLNYGYTF	TGTGCCAGCAGCCTGTGGGCAGGTCTCAACTATGGCTACACCTTC
TRBJ2-7	NA	NA	TRBV9	CASSTTSGTEQYF	TGTGCCAGCAGCACCACTTCCGGGACCGAGCAGTACTTC
TRBJ2-7	NA	NA	TRBV7-9	CASTGGFGDEQYF	TGTGCCAGCACCGGCGGGTTCGGAGACGAGCAGTACTTC
TRBJ2-7	NA	TRBD2	TRBV6-5	CASSRLAGVSYEQYF	TGTGCCAGCAGTCGACTAGCGGGAGTTTCCTACGAGCAGTACTTC
TRBJ1-2	NA	TRBD1	TRBV27	CASSQGQDYGYTF	TGTGCCAGCAGCCAGGGACAGGACTATGGCTACACCTTC
TRBJ1-1	once	NA	TRBV7-2	CASSLLSTAFF	TGTGCCAGCAGCTTACTGTCGACCGCTTTCTTT
TRBJ1-2	once	TRBD1	TRBV6-5	CATSGGFGGYTF	TGTGCCACCTCAGGGGGATTCGGTGGCTACACCTTC
TRBJ2-3	NA	NA	TRBV29-1	CSVEELVDLQYF	TGCAGCGTTGAAGAACTAGTCGACCTGCAGTATTTT
TRBJ2-1	NA	NA	TRBV7-8	CASSLVGGNHNEQFF	TGTGCCAGCAGCTTAGTCGGCGGGAACCACAATGAGCAGTTCTTC
TRBJ2-2	NA	NA	TRBV11-3	CASRHGQGELFF	TGTGCCAGCAGACACGGACAAGGGGAGCTGTTTTTT
TRBJ2-5	NA	NA	TRBV4-1	CASSGLGGETQYF	TGCGCCAGCAGTGGGTTAGGAGGAGAGACCCAGTACTTC
TRBJ1-3	NA	NA	TRBV4-2	CASSQVLDARNTIYF	TGTGCCAGCAGCCAAGTCCTGGACGCTCGAAACACCATATATTTT
TRBJ1-2	NA	NA	TRBV5-1	CASSLNQDAYYGYTF	TGCGCCAGCAGCTTAAACCAGGATGCATATTATGGCTACACCTTC